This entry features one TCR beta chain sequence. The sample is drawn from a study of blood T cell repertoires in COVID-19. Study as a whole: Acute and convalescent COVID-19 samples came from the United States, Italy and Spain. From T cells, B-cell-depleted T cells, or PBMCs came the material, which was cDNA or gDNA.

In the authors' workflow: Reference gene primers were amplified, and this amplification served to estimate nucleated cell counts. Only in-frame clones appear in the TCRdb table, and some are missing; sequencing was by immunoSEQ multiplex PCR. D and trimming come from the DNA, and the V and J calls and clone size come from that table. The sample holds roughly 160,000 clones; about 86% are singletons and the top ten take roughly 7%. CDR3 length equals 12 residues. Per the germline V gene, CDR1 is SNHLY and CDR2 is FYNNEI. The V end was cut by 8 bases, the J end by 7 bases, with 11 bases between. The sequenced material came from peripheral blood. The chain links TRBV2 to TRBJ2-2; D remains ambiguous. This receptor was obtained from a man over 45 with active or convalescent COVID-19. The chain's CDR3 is CASLLTYGELFF. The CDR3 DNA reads TGTGCCAGCCTTCTGACATACGGGGAGCTGTTTTTT.